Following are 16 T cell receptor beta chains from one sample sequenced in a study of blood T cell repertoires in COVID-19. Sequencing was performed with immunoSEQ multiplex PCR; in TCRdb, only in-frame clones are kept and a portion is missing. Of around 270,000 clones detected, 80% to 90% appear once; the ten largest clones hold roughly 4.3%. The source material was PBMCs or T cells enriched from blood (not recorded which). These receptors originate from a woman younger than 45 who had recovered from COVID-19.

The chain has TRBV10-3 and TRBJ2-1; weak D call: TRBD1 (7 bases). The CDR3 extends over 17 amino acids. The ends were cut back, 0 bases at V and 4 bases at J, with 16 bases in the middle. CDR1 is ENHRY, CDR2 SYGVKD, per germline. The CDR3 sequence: CAISESRGRDGYNEQFF. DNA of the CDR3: TGTGCCATCAGTGAGTCGAGGGGGCGGGATGGGTACAATGAGCAGTTCTTC.

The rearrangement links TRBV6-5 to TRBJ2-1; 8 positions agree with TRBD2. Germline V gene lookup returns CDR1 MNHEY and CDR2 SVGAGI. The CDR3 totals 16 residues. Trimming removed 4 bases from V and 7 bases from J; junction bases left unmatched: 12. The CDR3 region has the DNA TGTGCCAGCAGTTCCGGGACTAGAGGGGGATGGAATGAGCAGTTCTTC. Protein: CASSSGTRGGWNEQFF.

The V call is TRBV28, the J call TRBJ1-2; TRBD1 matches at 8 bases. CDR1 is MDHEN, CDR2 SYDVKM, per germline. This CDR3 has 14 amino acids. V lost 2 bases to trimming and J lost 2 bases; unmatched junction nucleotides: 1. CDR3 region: CASSLQGANYGYTF. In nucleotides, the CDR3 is TGTGCCAGCAGTTTACAGGGGGCGAACTATGGCTACACCTTC.

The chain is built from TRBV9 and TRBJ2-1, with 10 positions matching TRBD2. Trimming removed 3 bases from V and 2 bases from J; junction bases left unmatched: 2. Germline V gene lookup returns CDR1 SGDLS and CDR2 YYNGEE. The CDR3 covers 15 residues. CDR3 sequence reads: CASSGGLAAYNEQFF. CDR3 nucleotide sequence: TGTGCCAGCAGCGGAGGACTAGCGGCCTACAATGAGCAGTTCTTC.

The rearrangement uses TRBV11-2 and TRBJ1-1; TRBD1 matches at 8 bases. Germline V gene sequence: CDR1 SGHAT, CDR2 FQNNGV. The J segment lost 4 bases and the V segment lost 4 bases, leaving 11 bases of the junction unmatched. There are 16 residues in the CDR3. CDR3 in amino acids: CASSSYGQGGITEAFF. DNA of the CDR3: TGTGCCAGCAGCTCCTACGGACAGGGAGGAATCACTGAAGCTTTCTTT.

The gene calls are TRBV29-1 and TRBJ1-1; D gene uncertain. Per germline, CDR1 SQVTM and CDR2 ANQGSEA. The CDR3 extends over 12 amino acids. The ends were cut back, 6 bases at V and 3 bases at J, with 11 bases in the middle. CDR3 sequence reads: CSVRTYHTEAFF. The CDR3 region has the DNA TGCAGCGTCCGTACTTACCACACTGAAGCTTTCTTT.

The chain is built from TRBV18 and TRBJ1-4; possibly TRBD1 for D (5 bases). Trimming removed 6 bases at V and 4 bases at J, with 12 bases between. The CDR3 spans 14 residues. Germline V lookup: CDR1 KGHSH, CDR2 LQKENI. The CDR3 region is CASSQQGNNEKLFF. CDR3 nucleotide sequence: TGTGCCAGCTCGCAGCAGGGCAATAATGAAAAACTGTTTTTT.

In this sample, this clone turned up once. CDR3 residues: CASRTPRDTEAFF. The CDR3 DNA reads as TGTGCCAGCAGGACTCCTAGAGACACTGAAGCTTTCTTT. The V gene is TRBV11-2, the J gene TRBJ1-1, with D unclear. Germline assignment: CDR1 SGHAT and CDR2 FQNNGV. V dropped 6 bases and J dropped 3 bases, with 11 bases sitting between them. The CDR3 has 13 residues.

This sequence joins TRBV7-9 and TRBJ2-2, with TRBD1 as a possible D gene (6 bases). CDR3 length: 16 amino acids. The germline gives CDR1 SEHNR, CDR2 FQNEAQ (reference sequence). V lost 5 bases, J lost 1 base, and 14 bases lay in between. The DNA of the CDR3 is TGTGCCAGCAGCCCCCCAGGGGCCGAGAACACCGGGGAGCTGTTTTTT. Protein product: CASSPPGAENTGELFF.

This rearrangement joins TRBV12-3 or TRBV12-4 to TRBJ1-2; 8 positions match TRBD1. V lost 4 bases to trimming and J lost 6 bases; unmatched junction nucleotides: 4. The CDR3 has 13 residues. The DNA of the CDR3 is TGTGCCAGCAGTTGGCAGGGGGCCCATGGCTACACCTTC. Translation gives CASSWQGAHGYTF.

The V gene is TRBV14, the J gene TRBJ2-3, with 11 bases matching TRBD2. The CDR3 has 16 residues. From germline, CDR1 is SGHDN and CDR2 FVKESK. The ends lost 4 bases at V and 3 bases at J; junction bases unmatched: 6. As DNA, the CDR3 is TGTGCCAGCAGCCCGGGACTAGCGGCAGATACAGATACGCAGTATTTT. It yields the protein CASSPGLAADTDTQYF.

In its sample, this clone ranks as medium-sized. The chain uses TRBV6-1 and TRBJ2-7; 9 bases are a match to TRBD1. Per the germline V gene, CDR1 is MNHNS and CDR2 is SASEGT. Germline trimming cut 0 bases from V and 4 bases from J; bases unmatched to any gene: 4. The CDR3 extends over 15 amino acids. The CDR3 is CASSEAGTGSYEQYF. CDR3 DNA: TGTGCCAGCAGTGAAGCCGGGACAGGGAGTTACGAGCAGTACTTC.

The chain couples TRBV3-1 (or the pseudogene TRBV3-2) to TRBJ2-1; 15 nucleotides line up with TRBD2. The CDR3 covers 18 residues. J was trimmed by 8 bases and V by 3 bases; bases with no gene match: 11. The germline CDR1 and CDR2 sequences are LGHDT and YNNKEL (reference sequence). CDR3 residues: CASSQARTSGGARDEQFF. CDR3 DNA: TGTGCCAGCAGCCAGGCTCGGACTAGCGGGGGGGCCAGGGATGAGCAGTTCTTC.

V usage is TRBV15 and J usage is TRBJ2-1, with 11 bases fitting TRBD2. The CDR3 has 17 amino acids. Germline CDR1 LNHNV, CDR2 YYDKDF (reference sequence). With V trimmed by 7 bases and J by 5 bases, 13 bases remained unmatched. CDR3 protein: CATIRELAGEGHNEQFF. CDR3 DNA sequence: TGTGCCACCATTCGCGAACTAGCGGGAGAGGGGCACAATGAGCAGTTCTTC.

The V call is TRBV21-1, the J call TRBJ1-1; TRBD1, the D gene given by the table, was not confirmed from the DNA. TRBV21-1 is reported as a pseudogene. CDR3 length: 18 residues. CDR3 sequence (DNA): TGTGCCAGCAGCAAACACCGGGACAGGGTTTCGGGACGATCTGAAGCTTTCTTT. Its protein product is CASSKHRDRVSGRSEAFF.

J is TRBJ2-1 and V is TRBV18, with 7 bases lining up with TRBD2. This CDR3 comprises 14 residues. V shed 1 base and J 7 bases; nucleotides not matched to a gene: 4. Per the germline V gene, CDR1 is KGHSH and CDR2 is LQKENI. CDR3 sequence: CASSPREGQNEQFF. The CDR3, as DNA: TGTGCCAGCTCACCACGGGAGGGCCAAAATGAGCAGTTCTTC.